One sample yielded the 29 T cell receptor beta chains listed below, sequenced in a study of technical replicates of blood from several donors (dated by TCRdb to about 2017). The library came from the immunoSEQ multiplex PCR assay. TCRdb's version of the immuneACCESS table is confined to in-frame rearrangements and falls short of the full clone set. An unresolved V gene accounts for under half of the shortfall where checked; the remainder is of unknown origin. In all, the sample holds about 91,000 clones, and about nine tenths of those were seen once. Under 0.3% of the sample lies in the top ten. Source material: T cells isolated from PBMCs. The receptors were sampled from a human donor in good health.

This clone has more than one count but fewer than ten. Here the CDR3 reads CASSLSLQGRGYGYTF. Here the CDR3 DNA reads TGTGCCAGCAGCTTATCACTACAGGGTAGGGGCTATGGCTACACCTTC. The genes are TRBV7-9 and TRBJ1-2; maybe TRBD1 (6 bases). The germline V gene has CDR1 SEHNR and CDR2 FQNEAQ (reference sequence). Trimming took off 2 bases at V and 4 bases at J, with 17 bases between the two ends. The CDR3 contains 16 residues.

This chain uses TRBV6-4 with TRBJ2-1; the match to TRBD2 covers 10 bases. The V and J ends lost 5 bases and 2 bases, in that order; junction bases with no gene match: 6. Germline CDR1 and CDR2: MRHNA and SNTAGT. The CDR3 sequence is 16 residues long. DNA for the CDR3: TGTGCCAGCAGTAGCGGGGGGGCTATGGCCTACAATGAGCAGTTCTTC. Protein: CASSSGGAMAYNEQFF.

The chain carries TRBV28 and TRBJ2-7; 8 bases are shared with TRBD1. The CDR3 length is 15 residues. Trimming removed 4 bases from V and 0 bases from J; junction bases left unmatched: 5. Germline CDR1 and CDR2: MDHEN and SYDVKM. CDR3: CASSWTGMSSYEQYF. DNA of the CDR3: TGTGCCAGCAGTTGGACAGGGATGAGCTCCTACGAGCAGTACTTC. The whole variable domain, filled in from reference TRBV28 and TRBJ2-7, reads DVKVTQSSRYLVKRTGEKVFLECVQDMDHENMFWYRQDPGLGLRLIYFSYDVKMKEKGDIPEGYSVSREKKERFSLILESASTNQTSMYLCASSWTGMSSYEQYFGPGTRLTVT.

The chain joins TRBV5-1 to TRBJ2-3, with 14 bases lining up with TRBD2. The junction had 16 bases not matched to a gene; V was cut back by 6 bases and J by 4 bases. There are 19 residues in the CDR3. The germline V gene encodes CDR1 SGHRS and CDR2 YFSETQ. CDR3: CASTLGLAGGLGFSDTQYF. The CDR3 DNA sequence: TGCGCCAGCACCCTAGGACTAGCGGGAGGCCTGGGATTTTCAGATACGCAGTATTTT.

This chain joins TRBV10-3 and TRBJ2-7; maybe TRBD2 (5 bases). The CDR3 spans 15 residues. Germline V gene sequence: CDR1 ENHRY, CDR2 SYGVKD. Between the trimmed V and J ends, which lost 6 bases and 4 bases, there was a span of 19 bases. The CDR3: CAIRSGVTSTYEQYF. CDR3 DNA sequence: TGTGCCATCAGATCCGGGGTCACCTCCACTTACGAGCAGTACTTC.

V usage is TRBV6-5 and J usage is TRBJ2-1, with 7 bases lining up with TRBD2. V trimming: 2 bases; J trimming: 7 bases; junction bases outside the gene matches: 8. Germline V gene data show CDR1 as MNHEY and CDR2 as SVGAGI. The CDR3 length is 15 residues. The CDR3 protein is CASSYQASGQNEQFF. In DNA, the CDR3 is TGTGCCAGCAGTTACCAGGCTAGCGGACAAAATGAGCAGTTCTTC.

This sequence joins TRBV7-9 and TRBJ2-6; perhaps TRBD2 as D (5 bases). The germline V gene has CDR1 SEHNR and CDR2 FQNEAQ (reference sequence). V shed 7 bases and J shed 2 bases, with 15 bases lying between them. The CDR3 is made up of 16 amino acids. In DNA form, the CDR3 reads TGTGCCAGCAAACATCAGGCGGGTACTGGGGCCAACGTCCTGACTTTC. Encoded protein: CASKHQAGTGANVLTF.

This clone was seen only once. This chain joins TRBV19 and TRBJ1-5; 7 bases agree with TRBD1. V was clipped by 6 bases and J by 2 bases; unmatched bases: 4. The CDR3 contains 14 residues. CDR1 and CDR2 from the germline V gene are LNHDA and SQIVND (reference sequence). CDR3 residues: CASRDREGNQPQHF. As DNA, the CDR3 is TGTGCCAGTAGAGACAGGGAGGGCAATCAGCCCCAGCATTTT. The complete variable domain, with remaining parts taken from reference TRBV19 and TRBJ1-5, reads DGGITQSPKYLFRKEGQNVTLSCEQNLNHDAMYWYRQDPGQGLRLIYYSQIVNDFQKGDIAEGYSVSREKKESFPLTVTSAQKNPTAFYLCASRDREGNQPQHFGDGTRLSIL.

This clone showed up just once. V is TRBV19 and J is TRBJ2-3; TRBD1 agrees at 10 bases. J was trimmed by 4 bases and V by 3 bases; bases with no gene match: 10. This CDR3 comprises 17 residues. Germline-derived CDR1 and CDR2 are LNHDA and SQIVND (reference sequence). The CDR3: CASSIITTGTGADTQYF. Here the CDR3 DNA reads TGTGCCAGTAGTATCATAACTACCGGGACAGGGGCAGATACGCAGTATTTT.

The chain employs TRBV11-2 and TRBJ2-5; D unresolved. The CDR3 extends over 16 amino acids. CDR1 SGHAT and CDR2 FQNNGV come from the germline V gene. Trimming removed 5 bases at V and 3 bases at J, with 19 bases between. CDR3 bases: TGTGCCAGCAGCCCCTCGATCCAGATAGCTAAAGAGACCCAGTACTTC. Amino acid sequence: CASSPSIQIAKETQYF.

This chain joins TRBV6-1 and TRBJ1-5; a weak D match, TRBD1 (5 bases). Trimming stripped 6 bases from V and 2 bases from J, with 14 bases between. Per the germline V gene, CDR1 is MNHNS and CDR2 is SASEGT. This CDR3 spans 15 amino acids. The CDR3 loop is CASSPRSGGNQPQHF. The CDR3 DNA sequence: TGTGCCAGCAGCCCGAGATCGGGGGGCAATCAGCCCCAGCATTTT.

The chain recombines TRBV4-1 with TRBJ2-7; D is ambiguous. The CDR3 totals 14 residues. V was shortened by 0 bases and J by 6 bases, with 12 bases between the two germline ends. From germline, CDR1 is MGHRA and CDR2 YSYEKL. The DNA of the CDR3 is TGCGCCAGCAGCCAAGACGGTTGGGCTATCGAGCAGTACTTC. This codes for CASSQDGWAIEQYF.

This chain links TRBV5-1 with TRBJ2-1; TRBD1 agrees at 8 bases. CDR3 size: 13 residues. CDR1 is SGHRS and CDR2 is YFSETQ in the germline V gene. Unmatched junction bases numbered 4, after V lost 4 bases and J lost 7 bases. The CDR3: CASSGRTGNEQFF. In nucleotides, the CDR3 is TGCGCCAGCAGCGGGAGGACAGGGAATGAGCAGTTCTTC.

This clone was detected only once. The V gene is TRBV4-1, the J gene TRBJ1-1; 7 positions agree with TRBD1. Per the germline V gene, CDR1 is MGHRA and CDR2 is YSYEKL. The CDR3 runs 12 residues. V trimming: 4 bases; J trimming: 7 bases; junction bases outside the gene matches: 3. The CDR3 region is CASSPDRVEAFF. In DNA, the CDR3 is TGCGCCAGCAGCCCCGACAGGGTTGAAGCTTTCTTT.

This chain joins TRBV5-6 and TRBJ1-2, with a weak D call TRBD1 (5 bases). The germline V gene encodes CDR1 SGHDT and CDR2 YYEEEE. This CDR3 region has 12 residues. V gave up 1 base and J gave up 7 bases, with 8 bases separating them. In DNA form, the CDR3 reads TGTGCCAGCAGCTTGCAAGGGGTTGGCTACACCTTC. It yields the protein CASSLQGVGYTF.

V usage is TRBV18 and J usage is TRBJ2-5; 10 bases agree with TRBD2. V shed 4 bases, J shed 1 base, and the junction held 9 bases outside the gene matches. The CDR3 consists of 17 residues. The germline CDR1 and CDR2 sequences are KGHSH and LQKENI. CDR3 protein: CASSLSKGLASQETQYF. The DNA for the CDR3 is TGTGCCAGCTCACTATCGAAGGGACTAGCGTCCCAAGAGACCCAGTACTTC.

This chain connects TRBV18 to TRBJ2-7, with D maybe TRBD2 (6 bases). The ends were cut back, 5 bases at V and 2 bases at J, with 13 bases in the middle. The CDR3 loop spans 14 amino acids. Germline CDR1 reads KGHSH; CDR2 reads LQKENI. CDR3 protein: CASSAGREAYEQYF. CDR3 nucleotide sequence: TGTGCCAGCTCAGCGGGACGGGAAGCCTACGAGCAGTACTTC.

The CDR3 here is CASSFLAGITDTQYF. CDR3 sequence (DNA): TGCGCCAGCAGCTTTCTAGCGGGGATCACAGATACGCAGTATTTT. V is TRBV5-1 and J is TRBJ2-3; 9 bases are a match to TRBD2. CDR1 is SGHRS, CDR2 YFSETQ, per germline. The V segment lost 2 bases and the J segment 2 bases; nucleotides outside the gene matches: 3. The CDR3 runs to 15 residues.

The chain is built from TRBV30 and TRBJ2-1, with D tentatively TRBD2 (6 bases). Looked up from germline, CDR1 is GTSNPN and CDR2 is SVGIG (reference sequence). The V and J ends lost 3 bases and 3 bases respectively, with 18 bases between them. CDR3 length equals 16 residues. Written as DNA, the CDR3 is TGTGCCTGGAGCGCCCCTACTAGCAGACTCTACAATGAGCAGTTCTTC. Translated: CAWSAPTSRLYNEQFF.

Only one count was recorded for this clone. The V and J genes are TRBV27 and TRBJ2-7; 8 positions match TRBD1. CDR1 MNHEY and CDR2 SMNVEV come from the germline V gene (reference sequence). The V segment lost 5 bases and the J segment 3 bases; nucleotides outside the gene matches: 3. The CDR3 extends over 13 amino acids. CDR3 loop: CASSLQGGYEQYF. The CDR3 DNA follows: TGTGCCAGCAGTCTACAGGGGGGCTACGAGCAGTACTTC.

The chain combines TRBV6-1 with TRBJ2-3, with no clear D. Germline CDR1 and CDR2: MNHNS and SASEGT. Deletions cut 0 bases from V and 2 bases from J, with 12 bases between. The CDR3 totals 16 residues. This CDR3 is CASSEARQAFTDTQYF. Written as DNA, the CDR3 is TGTGCCAGCAGTGAAGCTCGCCAGGCTTTCACAGATACGCAGTATTTT.

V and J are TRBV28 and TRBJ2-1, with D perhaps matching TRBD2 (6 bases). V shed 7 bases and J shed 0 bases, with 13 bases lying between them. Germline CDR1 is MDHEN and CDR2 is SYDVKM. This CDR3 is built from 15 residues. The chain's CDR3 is CASTLSGYSYNEQFF. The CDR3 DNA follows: TGTGCCAGCACCCTTAGCGGATACTCCTACAATGAGCAGTTCTTC.

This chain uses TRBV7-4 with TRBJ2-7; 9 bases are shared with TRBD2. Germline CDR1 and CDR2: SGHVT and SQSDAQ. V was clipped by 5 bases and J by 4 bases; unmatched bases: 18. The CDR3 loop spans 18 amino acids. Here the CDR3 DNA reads TGTGCCAGCAGCCCTCGTTCTAGCGGGGAGGTGGCGACTTACGAGCAGTACTTC. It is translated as CASSPRSSGEVATYEQYF.

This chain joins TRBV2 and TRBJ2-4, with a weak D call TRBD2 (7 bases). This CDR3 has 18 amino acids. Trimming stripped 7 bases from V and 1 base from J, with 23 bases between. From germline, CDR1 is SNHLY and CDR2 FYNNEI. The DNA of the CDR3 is TGTGCCAGCAAGACGGGGGGCGGAGGGATTGGGGCCAAAAACATTCAGTACTTC. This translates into CASKTGGGGIGAKNIQYF.

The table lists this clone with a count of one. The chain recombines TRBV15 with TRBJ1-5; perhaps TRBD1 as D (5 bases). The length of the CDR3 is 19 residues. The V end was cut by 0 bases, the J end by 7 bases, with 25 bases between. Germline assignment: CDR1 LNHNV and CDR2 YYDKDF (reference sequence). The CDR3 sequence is CATSRETPLWQGSLQPQHF. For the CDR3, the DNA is TGTGCCACCAGCAGAGAGACCCCTCTATGGCAGGGAAGTTTGCAGCCCCAGCATTTT.

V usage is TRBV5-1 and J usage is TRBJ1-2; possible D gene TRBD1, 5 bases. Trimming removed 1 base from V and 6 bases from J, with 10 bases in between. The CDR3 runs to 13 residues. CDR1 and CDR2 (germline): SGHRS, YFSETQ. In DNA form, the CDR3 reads TGCGCCAGCAGCTTGACGGGGGAAGATGGCTACACCTTC. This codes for CASSLTGEDGYTF.

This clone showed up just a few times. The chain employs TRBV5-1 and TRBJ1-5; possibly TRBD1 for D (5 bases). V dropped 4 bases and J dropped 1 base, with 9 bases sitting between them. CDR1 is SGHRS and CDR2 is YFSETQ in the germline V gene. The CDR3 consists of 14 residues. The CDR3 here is CASSLGQSNQPQHF. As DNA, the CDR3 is TGCGCCAGCAGCCTTGGACAAAGCAATCAGCCCCAGCATTTT.

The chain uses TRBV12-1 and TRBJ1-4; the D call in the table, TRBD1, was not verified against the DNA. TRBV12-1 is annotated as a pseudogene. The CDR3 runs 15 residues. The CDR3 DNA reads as TGTGCCAGCAGCTTGCGACAGGGGGCTCGGGAAAAACTGTTTTTT. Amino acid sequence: CASSLRQGAREKLFF.

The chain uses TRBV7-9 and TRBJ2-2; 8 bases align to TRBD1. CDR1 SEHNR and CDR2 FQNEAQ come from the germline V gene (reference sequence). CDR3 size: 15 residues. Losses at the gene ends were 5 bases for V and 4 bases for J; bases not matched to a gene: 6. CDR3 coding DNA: TGTGCCAGCAGCCATGGGACAGGATCCACCGGGGAGCTGTTTTTT. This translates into CASSHGTGSTGELFF. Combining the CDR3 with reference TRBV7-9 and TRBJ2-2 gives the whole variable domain DTGVSQNPRHKITKRGQNVTFRCDPISEHNRLYWYRQTLGQGPEFLTYFQNEAQLEKSRLLSDRFSAERPKGSFSTLEIQRTEQGDSAMYLCASSHGTGSTGELFFGEGSRLTVL.